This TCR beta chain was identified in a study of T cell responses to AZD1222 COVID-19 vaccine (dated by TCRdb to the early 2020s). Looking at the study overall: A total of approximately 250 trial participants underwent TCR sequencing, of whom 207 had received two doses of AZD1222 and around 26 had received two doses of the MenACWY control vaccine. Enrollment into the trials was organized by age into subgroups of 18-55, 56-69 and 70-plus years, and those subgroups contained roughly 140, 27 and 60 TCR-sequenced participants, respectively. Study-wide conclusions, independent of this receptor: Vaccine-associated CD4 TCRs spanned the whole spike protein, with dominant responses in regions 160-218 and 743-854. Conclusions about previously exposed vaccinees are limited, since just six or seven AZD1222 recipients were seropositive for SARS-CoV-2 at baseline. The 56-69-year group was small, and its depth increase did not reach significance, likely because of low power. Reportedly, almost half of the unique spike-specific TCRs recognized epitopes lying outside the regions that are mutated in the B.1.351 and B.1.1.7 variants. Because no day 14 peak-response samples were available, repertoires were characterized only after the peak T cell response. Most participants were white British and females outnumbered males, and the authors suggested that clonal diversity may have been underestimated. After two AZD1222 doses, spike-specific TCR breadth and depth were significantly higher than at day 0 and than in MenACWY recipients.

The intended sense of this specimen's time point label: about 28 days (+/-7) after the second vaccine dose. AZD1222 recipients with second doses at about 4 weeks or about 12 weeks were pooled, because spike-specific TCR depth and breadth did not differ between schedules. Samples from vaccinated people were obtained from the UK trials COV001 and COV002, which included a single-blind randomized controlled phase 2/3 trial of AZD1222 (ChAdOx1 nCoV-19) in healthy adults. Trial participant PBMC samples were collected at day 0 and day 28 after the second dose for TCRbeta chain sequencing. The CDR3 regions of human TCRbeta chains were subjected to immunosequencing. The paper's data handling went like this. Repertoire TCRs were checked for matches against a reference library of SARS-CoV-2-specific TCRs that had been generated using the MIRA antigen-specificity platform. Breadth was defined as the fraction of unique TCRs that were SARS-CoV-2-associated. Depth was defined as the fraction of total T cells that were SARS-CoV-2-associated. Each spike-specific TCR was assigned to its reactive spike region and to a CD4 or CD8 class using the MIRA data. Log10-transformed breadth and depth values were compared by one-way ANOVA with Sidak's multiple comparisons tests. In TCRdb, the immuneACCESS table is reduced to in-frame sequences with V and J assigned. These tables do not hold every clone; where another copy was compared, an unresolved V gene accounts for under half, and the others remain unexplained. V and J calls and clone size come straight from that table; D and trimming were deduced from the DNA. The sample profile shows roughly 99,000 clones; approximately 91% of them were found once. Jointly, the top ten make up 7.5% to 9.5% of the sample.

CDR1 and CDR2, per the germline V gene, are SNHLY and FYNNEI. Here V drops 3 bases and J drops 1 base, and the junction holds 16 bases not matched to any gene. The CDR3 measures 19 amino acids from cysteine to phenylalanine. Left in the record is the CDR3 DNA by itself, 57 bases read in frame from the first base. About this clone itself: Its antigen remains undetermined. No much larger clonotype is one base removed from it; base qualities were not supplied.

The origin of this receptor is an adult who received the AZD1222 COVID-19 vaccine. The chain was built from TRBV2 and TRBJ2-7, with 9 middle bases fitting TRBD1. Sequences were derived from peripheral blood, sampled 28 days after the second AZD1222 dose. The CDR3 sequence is CASSEEPGQGLPYSYEQYF. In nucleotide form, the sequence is TGTGCCAGCAGTGAGGAACCGGGACAGGGCTTGCCTTATTCCTACGAGCAGTACTTC.